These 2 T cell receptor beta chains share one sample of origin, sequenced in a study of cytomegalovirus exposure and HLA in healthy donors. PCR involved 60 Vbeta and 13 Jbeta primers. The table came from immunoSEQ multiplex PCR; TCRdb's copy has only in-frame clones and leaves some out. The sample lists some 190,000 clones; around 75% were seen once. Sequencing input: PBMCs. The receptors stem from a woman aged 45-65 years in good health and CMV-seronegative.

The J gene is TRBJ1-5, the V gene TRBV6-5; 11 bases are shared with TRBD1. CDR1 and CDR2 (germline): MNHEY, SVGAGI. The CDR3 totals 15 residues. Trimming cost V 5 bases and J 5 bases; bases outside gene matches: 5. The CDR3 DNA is TGTGCCAGCAGTACCGGGACAGGGGGGTATCAGCCCCAGCATTTT. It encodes CASSTGTGGYQPQHF.

Here the CDR3 reads CSVTGQINYGYTF. The CDR3 nucleotides are TGCAGCGTTACTGGACAGATTAACTATGGCTACACCTTC. The rearrangement links TRBV29-1 to TRBJ1-2, with D possibly being TRBD1 (6 bases). V was trimmed by 5 bases and J by 1 base, leaving 11 bases between them. This CDR3 spans 13 amino acids. Germline assignment: CDR1 SQVTM and CDR2 ANQGSEA.